The rows below give T cell receptor beta chains drawn from one sample of a study of blood T cell repertoires in COVID-19. Sequencing used immunoSEQ multiplex PCR; TCRdb keeps in-frame clones, though not all of them. Among some 70,000 clones listed, around 87% were seen once. Input material: peripheral blood. The receptors shown here come from a man aged 45-65 years with active COVID-19. The CDR3 runs from the conserved cysteine through the conserved F or W. Each record gives: V gene, J gene, CDR3 length, clone size, D gene, CDR3 DNA, CDR3 protein. D genes are given only for firm matches. Not every row has a clone size; where given, it reads once, few, many or a size class.

TRBV7-2	TRBJ2-3	18	NA	TRBD2	TGTGCCAGCAGCTTAAGATGGCGGGGGGCACTGAGCACAGATACGCAGTATTTT	CASSLRWRGALSTDTQYF
TRBV11-2	TRBJ1-1	15	NA	NA	TGTGCCAGCAGCTCGCTGACAGCGGGGGGCACTGAAGCTTTCTTT	CASSSLTAGGTEAFF
TRBV7-2	TRBJ2-3	18	NA	TRBD2	TGTGCCAGCAGCCCCCGGGATAGCGGGAGGTTTAGCACAGATACGCAGTATTTT	CASSPRDSGRFSTDTQYF
TRBV28	TRBJ2-3	17	NA	TRBD2	TGTGCCAGCAGTTTATCCACTAGCGGGGGGGTGACAGATACGCAGTATTTT	CASSLSTSGGVTDTQYF
TRBV4-1	TRBJ1-2	16	NA	NA	TGCGCCAGCAGCCAGAATCTCGACAGAATCAACTATGGCTACACCTTC	CASSQNLDRINYGYTF
TRBV5-1	TRBJ1-1	12	NA	NA	TGCGCCAGCTCGGTGACGGGGGATGGGGCTTTCTTT	CASSVTGDGAFF
TRBV27	TRBJ1-3	16	NA	NA	TGTGCCAGCAGTCCACGGACAGAGACTACTGGAAACACCATATATTTT	CASSPRTETTGNTIYF
TRBV28	TRBJ2-2	14	NA	TRBD1	TGTGCCAGCAGTCCACAGGGACAGGCCGGGGAGCTGTTTTTT	CASSPQGQAGELFF
TRBV11-2	TRBJ1-2	13	NA	NA	TGTGCCAGCAGCTCTACAGTATTCTATGGCTACACCTTC	CASSSTVFYGYTF
TRBV3-1/TRBV3-2	TRBJ2-1	15	NA	NA	TGTGCCAGCAGCTACACTTGGGACTCCCACAATGAGCAGTTCTTC	CASSYTWDSHNEQFF
TRBV28	TRBJ1-1	15	once	NA	TGTGCCAGCAGTTTTGGGGGAGGGGGATATAGTGAAGCTTTCTTT	CASSFGGGGYSEAFF
TRBV24-1	TRBJ2-6	17	NA	NA	TGTGCCACCAGCCGACAGGATTTGAACTCTGGGGCCAACGTCCTGACTTTC	CATSRQDLNSGANVLTF
TRBV4-3	TRBJ2-1	17	NA	TRBD1	TGCGCCAGCAGCCAAGATCAGGGGGCTGCTGGCTACAATGAGCAGTTCTTC	CASSQDQGAAGYNEQFF
TRBV7-2	TRBJ1-6	14	NA	NA	TGTGCCAGCAGCACCCGGCGGTTGGATTCACCCCTCCACTTT	CASSTRRLDSPLHF
TRBV6-2/TRBV6-3	TRBJ1-1	15	NA	TRBD1	TGTGCCAGCAGTCTAGACAGGGGATGGGGCACTGAAGCTTTCTTT	CASSLDRGWGTEAFF
TRBV9	TRBJ2-2	17	once	TRBD2	TGTGCCAGCAGCGGACCCCGGGGGGGCCTGAACACCGGGGAGCTGTTTTTT	CASSGPRGGLNTGELFF
TRBV5-5	TRBJ2-7	15	NA	NA	TGTGCCAGCAGCTTGGTTGGGGGCTATGGCTACGAGCAGTACTTC	CASSLVGGYGYEQYF
TRBV29-1	TRBJ2-1	10	NA	NA	TGCAGCGTTGTATCCAATGAGCAGTTCTTC	CSVVSNEQFF
TRBV11-3	TRBJ2-1	16	few	NA	TGTGCCAGCAGCCTAGGGGGAGGGGAGCCCTACAATGAGCAGTTCTTC	CASSLGGGEPYNEQFF
TRBV5-4	TRBJ1-2	16	NA	TRBD1	TGTGCCAGCAGCTTGGTAGGGGGCGCTTCCGGCTATGGCTACACCTTC	CASSLVGGASGYGYTF
TRBV7-3	TRBJ1-4	14	NA	NA	TGTGCCAGCAGCTCACAGGGAAATAATGAAAAACTGTTTTTT	CASSSQGNNEKLFF
TRBV6-2/TRBV6-3	TRBJ2-7	20	NA	TRBD2	TGTGCCAGCAGTTACCCCGGGACTAGCGGGAATAAGCCACCCTCCTACGAGCAGTACTTC	CASSYPGTSGNKPPSYEQYF
TRBV4-1	TRBJ1-2	15	NA	TRBD1	TGCGCCAGCAGCGGACCGGGACAGGGGGGCTATGGCTACACCTTC	CASSGPGQGGYGYTF
TRBV27	TRBJ2-5	14	NA	NA	TGTGCCAGCAGGGGAGCTAGTCGCCAAGAGACCCAGTACTTC	CASRGASRQETQYF
TRBV21-1	TRBJ2-7	14	NA	NA	TGTGCCAGCAGCAAAGGGGCAGACTCCTACGAGCAGTACTTC	CASSKGADSYEQYF
TRBV4-1	TRBJ2-1	14	few	TRBD1	TGCGCCAGCAGCCGCCCGGGACAGGGCGATGAGCAGTTCTTC	CASSRPGQGDEQFF
TRBV12-5	TRBJ2-7	15	NA	TRBD2	TGTGCTAGTGGGAGGACTAGCGGGAGGACCTACGAGCAGTACTTC	CASGRTSGRTYEQYF
TRBV5-1	TRBJ2-7	17	NA	TRBD1	TGCGCCAGCAGCTTGGGAGGTGGAGACAGGGACGGCTCCGAGCAGTACTTC	CASSLGGGDRDGSEQYF
TRBV9	TRBJ1-1	13	NA	NA	TGTGCCAGCAGCGCGGCGGGGGCCGCTGAAGCTTTCTTT	CASSAAGAAEAFF
TRBV10-3	TRBJ2-3	14	NA	NA	TGTGCCACCAAGGAGAGCGGTGGCACAGATACGCAGTATTTT	CATKESGGTDTQYF
TRBV24-1	TRBJ2-1	16	NA	TRBD1	TGTGCCACCAGTGACGCGGGACAGGGGGCCGGCGATGAGCAGTTCTTC	CATSDAGQGAGDEQFF
TRBV4-1	TRBJ2-5	15	NA	TRBD1	TGCGCCAGCAGCCAAGGTACAGGGGGCCAAGAGACCCAGTACTTC	CASSQGTGGQETQYF
TRBV7-3	TRBJ1-3	15	few	TRBD1	TGTGCCAGCAGCTTAATGGGGACAGAAGGAAACACCATATATTTT	CASSLMGTEGNTIYF
TRBV5-1	TRBJ1-1	15	NA	NA	TGCGCCAGCAGCGTAGGACAGTTGAAGGAAACTGAAGCTTTCTTT	CASSVGQLKETEAFF
TRBV28	TRBJ1-5	18	NA	TRBD1	TGTGCCAGCAGTTCCTATATGGGGGACAGGGGGCGGGAGCAGCCCCAGCATTTT	CASSSYMGDRGREQPQHF
TRBV6-1	TRBJ2-1	17	NA	NA	TGTGCCAGCAGTGGCTTGGCGGGGGCTGGGGCCTACAATGAGCAGTTCTTC	CASSGLAGAGAYNEQFF
TRBV5-1	TRBJ2-1	15	NA	NA	TGCGCCAGCAGCACGGTGGACATCGAATACAATGAGCAGTTCTTC	CASSTVDIEYNEQFF
TRBV11-2	TRBJ2-7	14	NA	NA	TGTGCCAGCAGTTCGATAGGAGGGGCCTACGAGCAGTACTTC	CASSSIGGAYEQYF
TRBV27	TRBJ1-6	16	few	NA	TGTGCCAGCAGTTTAAGGGGCAGGGGTGTATTTTCACCCCTCCACTTT	CASSLRGRGVFSPLHF
TRBV7-6	TRBJ2-5	16	few	TRBD2	TGTGCCAGCAGCTTAGAGCTAGCGGGGGGGAAAGAGACCCAGTACTTC	CASSLELAGGKETQYF
TRBV28	TRBJ1-2	12	NA	NA	TGTGCCAGCAGAACCTACCCTTATGGCTACACCTTC	CASRTYPYGYTF
TRBV12-3/TRBV12-4	TRBJ1-6	13	NA	NA	TGTGCCAGCAGACAGGAGTATAATTCACCCCTCCACTTT	CASRQEYNSPLHF
TRBV19	TRBJ2-7	13	NA	NA	TGTGCCAGTAGTACCTCACTAGTCTACGAGCAGTACTTC	CASSTSLVYEQYF
TRBV27	TRBJ2-2	15	NA	NA	TGTGCCAGCAGTTTAGGCAGGGCAAACGCCGGGGAGCTGTTTTTT	CASSLGRANAGELFF
TRBV2	TRBJ1-6	13	NA	NA	TGTGCCAGCAGTACACAGAGTAATTCACCCCTCCACTTT	CASSTQSNSPLHF
TRBV11-2	TRBJ2-4	15	once	NA	TGTGCCAGCAGCTCACAACAGGGATTGGGAAACATTCAGTACTTC	CASSSQQGLGNIQYF
TRBV3-1/TRBV3-2	TRBJ1-6	15	NA	TRBD1	TGTGCCAGCAGCCCGAGGGGGACAGGGGAATTTCGCCTCCACTTT	CASSPRGTGEFRLHF
TRBV10-1	TRBJ2-1	13	NA	NA	TGCGCCAGCAGTGCCAAAACTTACAATGAGCAGTTCTTC	CASSAKTYNEQFF
TRBV9	TRBJ1-1	14	NA	NA	TGTGCCAGCAGCGTCGACAGGATGAACACTGAAGCTTTCTTT	CASSVDRMNTEAFF
TRBV9	TRBJ1-1	13	NA	NA	TGTGCCAGCAGCGTATTCTCGGGGACTGAAGCTTTCTTT	CASSVFSGTEAFF
TRBV7-7	TRBJ2-1	16	NA	TRBD2	TGTGCCAGCAGTCAGACTAGCGGGGGAGCCTACAATGAGCAGTTCTTC	CASSQTSGGAYNEQFF
TRBV28	TRBJ2-1	13	once	NA	TGTGCCAGCAGCCGACAGCTGAGGTATGAGCAGTTCTTC	CASSRQLRYEQFF
TRBV10-2	TRBJ1-6	17	NA	TRBD1	TGCGCCAGCAGTGAGTCAATTAGAGACAGGGTGGATTCACCCCTCCACTTT	CASSESIRDRVDSPLHF
TRBV7-2	TRBJ2-1	16	once	TRBD2	TGTGCCAGCAGCCCAAGCGGGACTAGCGGGAGCAATGAGCAGTTCTTC	CASSPSGTSGSNEQFF
TRBV2	TRBJ2-7	14	NA	NA	TGTGCCAGCAGTGAGTGGGGGGTCTCCTACGAGCAGTACTTC	CASSEWGVSYEQYF
TRBV7-2	TRBJ2-1	16	NA	TRBD2	TGTGCCAGCAGCTCGCCCGCGGGGGGGCTGGCGGATGAGCAGTTCTTC	CASSSPAGGLADEQFF
TRBV28	TRBJ2-1	20	NA	TRBD1	TGTGCCAGCAGTTTAAATCCCGGACAGGGGGCGGGGGGCTCCTACAATGAGCAGTTCTTC	CASSLNPGQGAGGSYNEQFF
TRBV6-2/TRBV6-3	TRBJ2-3	16	NA	NA	TGTGCCAGCAGTTACCATAGCGGAGCCCGGTGGGATACGCAGTATTTT	CASSYHSGARWDTQYF
TRBV19	TRBJ1-5	14	NA	TRBD1	TGTGCCAGTAGACAGGACAGGGGGCATCAGCCCCAGCATTTT	CASRQDRGHQPQHF
TRBV7-2	TRBJ2-7	15	NA	NA	TGTGCCAGCAGCTTGGAGGTATTACAGGGCTACGAGCAGTACTTC	CASSLEVLQGYEQYF